The 29 T cell receptor beta chains given below trace back to one sample, sequenced in a study of blood T cell repertoires in COVID-19. Using immunoSEQ multiplex PCR, the repertoire was profiled, and TCRdb retains in-frame clones only, with some absent. Of 23,000 or so clones listed, roughly 80% are singletons. The sequenced sample was peripheral blood. These receptors came from an elderly woman with acute or convalescent COVID-19.

The chain recombines TRBV5-4 with TRBJ1-1, with D possibly TRBD1 on 6 matching bases. V lost 0 bases and J 8 bases, leaving 14 bases between the germline ends. The CDR3 length is 14 residues. The germline gives CDR1 SGHNT, CDR2 YYREEE (reference sequence). The CDR3 sequence: CASSLGPSQGEAFF. For the CDR3, the DNA is TGTGCCAGCAGCTTGGGGCCCTCACAGGGAGAAGCTTTCTTT.

This chain uses TRBV4-1 with TRBJ2-7; a possible D gene is TRBD1 (6 bases). This CDR3 contains 13 residues. The germline V gene has CDR1 MGHRA and CDR2 YSYEKL. V was trimmed by 5 bases and J by 6 bases, leaving 14 bases between them. CDR3 sequence: CASSYRDTFEQYF. CDR3 sequence (DNA): TGCGCCAGCAGCTACCGGGACACCTTCGAGCAGTACTTC.

This clone was found once. The V gene is TRBV19, the J gene TRBJ1-5; 8 positions match TRBD1. Germline V gene data show CDR1 as LNHDA and CDR2 as SQIVND (reference sequence). J lost 7 bases, V lost 7 bases, and 12 bases had no gene match. This CDR3 is built from 15 residues. The CDR3 protein is CASNGMPTGDQPQHF. The CDR3 DNA is TGTGCCAGTAATGGTATGCCGACAGGGGACCAGCCCCAGCATTTT.

This clone was recorded only once. The V call is TRBV7-2, the J call TRBJ1-1; tentatively, D is TRBD1 (5 bases). Looked up from germline, CDR1 is SGHTA and CDR2 is FQGNSA. This CDR3 is 15 amino acids long. V lost 5 bases and J lost 0, with 13 bases in between. The CDR3 spells CASSPRQNMNTEAFF. As DNA, the CDR3 is TGTGCCAGCAGCCCCCGACAGAACATGAACACTGAAGCTTTCTTT.

V is TRBV4-3 and J is TRBJ2-7; 8 bases align to TRBD2. This CDR3 spans 14 amino acids. With V trimmed by 0 bases and J by 6 bases, 4 bases remained unmatched. The germline V gene has CDR1 LGHNA and CDR2 YSLEER. The CDR3, as DNA: TGCGCCAGCAGCCAAGAATCGGGAGGGGGCGAGCAGTACTTC. Its protein is CASSQESGGGEQYF.

In this sample, this clone turned up a few times. This chain joins TRBV5-1 and TRBJ1-1, with a weak D call TRBD1 (6 bases). The germline V gene encodes CDR1 SGHRS and CDR2 YFSETQ. The CDR3 runs 16 residues. The ends were cut back, 0 bases at V and 4 bases at J, with 16 bases in the middle. Written as DNA, the CDR3 is TGCGCCAGCAGCTTGGGCGTGGCGGGGGCCGGCACTGAAGCTTTCTTT. This codes for CASSLGVAGAGTEAFF.

The chain couples TRBV9 to TRBJ1-6; D not certain. The CDR3 totals 14 residues. In germline, CDR1 is SGDLS, CDR2 YYNGEE. Trimming stripped 3 bases from V and 7 bases from J, with 11 bases between. The DNA of the CDR3 is TGTGCCAGCAGCGCTACCACAGCCAATTCACCCCTCCACTTT. This sequence encodes CASSATTANSPLHF.

The V and J genes are TRBV24-1 and TRBJ1-1; TRBD1 might be the D (6 bases). This CDR3 has 13 amino acids. The V end was cut by 3 bases, the J end by 11 bases, with 15 bases between. Germline V lookup: CDR1 KGHDR, CDR2 SFDVKD. The CDR3 region is CATSDRSGVGAFF. The CDR3 DNA reads as TGTGCCACCAGTGATAGATCAGGGGTAGGGGCTTTCTTT.

The V call is TRBV2, the J call TRBJ1-1, with 7 positions matching TRBD1. This CDR3 comprises 14 residues. Germline loops: CDR1 SNHLY, CDR2 FYNNEI. V lost 6 bases and J lost 4; bases outside the gene matches: 8. The CDR3 sequence: CASSAEGGGTEAFF. CDR3 bases: TGTGCCAGCAGCGCAGAAGGGGGCGGCACTGAAGCTTTCTTT.

The rearrangement links TRBV5-1 to TRBJ1-2, with a tentative D call TRBD1 (6 bases). Trimming cost V 7 bases and J 5 bases, with 18 bases left between them. CDR3 size: 14 residues. Germline V gene sequence: CDR1 SGHRS, CDR2 YFSETQ. DNA for the CDR3: TGCGCCAGCCGGACAGACGGAGGATCTTATGGCTACACCTTC. Translated: CASRTDGGSYGYTF.

This sequence joins TRBV19 and TRBJ1-3; D is undetermined. V shed 3 bases and J shed 0 bases, with 9 bases lying between them. Germline lookup yields CDR1 LNHDA and CDR2 SQIVND (reference sequence). The CDR3 length is 15 residues. The CDR3 spells CASSIALLSGNTIYF. CDR3 coding DNA: TGTGCCAGTAGTATTGCGCTACTCTCTGGAAACACCATATATTTT. Filled out from reference TRBV19 and TRBJ1-3, the complete variable domain reads DGGITQSPKYLFRKEGQNVTLSCEQNLNHDAMYWYRQDPGQGLRLIYYSQIVNDFQKGDIAEGYSVSREKKESFPLTVTSAQKNPTAFYLCASSIALLSGNTIYFGEGSWLTVV.

The chain carries TRBV12-3 or TRBV12-4 and TRBJ2-7; 9 nucleotides line up with TRBD2. The CDR3 extends over 12 amino acids. Trimming removed 2 bases from V and 7 bases from J; junction bases left unmatched: 0. CDR3 protein: CASSLSGGEQYF. The DNA of the CDR3 is TGTGCCAGCAGTTTAAGCGGGGGGGAGCAGTACTTC.

CDR3 nucleotides: TGTGCCAGCAGACAAGGACTGTTCTCTGGAAACACCATATATTTT. Protein product: CASRQGLFSGNTIYF. The chain is built from TRBV11-2 and TRBJ1-3; D unclear. Germline V CDR1 and CDR2: SGHAT, FQNNGV. V lost 6 bases and J lost 0, with 12 bases in between. CDR3 length: 15 amino acids. The entire variable domain, with the rest obtained from reference TRBV11-2 and TRBJ1-3, is as follows: EAGVAQSPRYKIIEKRQSVAFWCNPISGHATLYWYQQILGQGPKLLIQFQNNGVVDDSQLPKDRFSAERLKGVDSTLKIQPAKLEDSAVYLCASRQGLFSGNTIYFGEGSWLTVV.

The genes are TRBV5-1 and TRBJ1-1; 8 positions match TRBD1. The CDR3 has 15 residues. The germline gives CDR1 SGHRS, CDR2 YFSETQ. Trimming took 0 bases from V and 6 from J; bases not matched to a gene: 7. CDR3 DNA: TGCGCCAGCAGCTTGGGTCAGGGGGCCCACGCTGAAGCTTTCTTT. It yields the protein CASSLGQGAHAEAFF.

As for this clone: Sequence at one end of the junction differs from germline and may be a read error. The chain has TRBV14 and TRBJ2-7; 11 bases are shared with TRBD2. Germline CDR1 reads SGHDN; CDR2 reads FVKESK. This CDR3 contains 13 residues. The CDR3 DNA follows: TGTGCCAGCAGCCAACAACTAGCGGGAGATATACACTTC. Protein: CASSQQLAGDIHF.

The chain is built from TRBV7-2 and TRBJ2-5; 7 bases line up with TRBD1. V lost 5 bases and J lost 1; bases outside the gene matches: 4. Germline values: CDR1 SGHTA, CDR2 FQGNSA. This CDR3 spans 14 amino acids. The CDR3 sequence: CASSVDRAQETQYF. CDR3 DNA sequence: TGTGCCAGCAGCGTTGACAGGGCCCAAGAGACCCAGTACTTC. The full variable domain, rest sourced from reference TRBV7-2 and TRBJ2-5, is GAGVSQSPSNKVTEKGKDVELRCDPISGHTALYWYRQSLGQGLEFLIYFQGNSAPDKSGLPSDRFSAERTGGSVSTLTIQRTQQEDSAVYLCASSVDRAQETQYFGPGTRLLVL.

The CDR3 loop is CASSHTGTTEAFF. The CDR3 DNA is TGTGCCAGCTCTCATACAGGGACCACTGAAGCTTTCTTT. This chain joins TRBV18 and TRBJ1-1; maybe TRBD1 (6 bases). V gave up 6 bases and J gave up 4 bases, with 12 bases separating them. The CDR3 spans 13 residues. The germline gives CDR1 KGHSH, CDR2 LQKENI.

This chain links TRBV23-1 with TRBJ1-4; D is unclear. TRBV23-1 is treated as an ORF (open reading frame) with a function not yet certain. Trimming left V 0 bases short and J 8 bases short, with 16 bases between. This CDR3 has 16 residues. The CDR3 DNA is TGCGCCAGCAGTCAATCCCGGACTTTAAGTCTCGAAAAACTGTTTTTT. Protein product: CASSQSRTLSLEKLFF.

CDR3 nucleotide sequence: TGCGCCAGCAGCCCCGGGGGGAGACAAGAGACCCAGTACTTC. Protein product: CASSPGGRQETQYF. This sequence joins TRBV5-1 and TRBJ2-5, with 7 positions matching TRBD2. V lost 4 bases to trimming and J lost 2 bases; unmatched junction nucleotides: 5. CDR1 and CDR2 (germline): SGHRS, YFSETQ. The CDR3 extends over 14 amino acids.

The chain employs TRBV27 and TRBJ2-7; 9 bases match TRBD1. V dropped 6 bases and J dropped 2; count of bases not matched to a gene: 2. Germline CDR1 MNHEY, CDR2 SMNVEV (reference sequence). The CDR3 totals 13 residues. The CDR3 region is CASSRDRAYEQYF. The CDR3 DNA reads TGTGCCAGCAGCCGGGACAGGGCCTACGAGCAGTACTTC.

The V call is TRBV9, the J call TRBJ2-1; 11 nucleotides line up with TRBD2. J gave up 12 bases and V 0 bases, and 11 bases lay outside the gene matches. Germline V gene lookup returns CDR1 SGDLS and CDR2 YYNGEE. The CDR3 is 16 residues long. The CDR3 bases are TGTGCCAGCAGCGTAGCGTTAGCGGGAGGGCCGGATGGGCAGTTCTTC. Residues: CASSVALAGGPDGQFF.

This chain's CDR3 is CASSLQTGNYGYTF. CDR3 bases: TGCGCCAGCAGCCTACAGACAGGGAACTATGGCTACACCTTC. This chain uses TRBV5-1 with TRBJ1-2; TRBD1 matches 7 bases. V trimming: 4 bases; J trimming: 2 bases; junction bases outside the gene matches: 5. Looked up from germline, CDR1 is SGHRS and CDR2 is YFSETQ. The CDR3 is 14 amino acids.

This clone was picked up one time. V and J are TRBV6-2 or TRBV6-3 and TRBJ2-7, with D perhaps matching TRBD1 (6 bases). CDR1 is MNHEY and CDR2 is SVGEGT in the germline V gene. This CDR3 has 17 residues. V was shortened by 2 bases and J by 1 base, with 18 bases between the two germline ends. The CDR3 is CASSYTVGAESSYEQYF. The CDR3 DNA reads TGTGCCAGCAGTTACACGGTGGGGGCGGAATCATCCTACGAGCAGTACTTC.

This rearrangement joins TRBV14 to TRBJ2-2; no clear D gene. The CDR3 runs to 15 residues. Trimming took 1 base from V and 1 from J, leaving 7 bases between them. Germline lookup yields CDR1 SGHDN and CDR2 FVKESK. In DNA form, the CDR3 reads TGTGCCAGCAGCCAAGTCGCAGGGAACACCGGGGAGCTGTTTTTT. Its protein is CASSQVAGNTGELFF.

The chain links TRBV2 to TRBJ2-3; D perhaps matches TRBD1 (5 bases). The CDR3 sequence is 13 residues long. Between the trimmed V and J ends, which lost 4 bases and 5 bases, there was a span of 10 bases. The V gene's germline CDR1 is SNHLY and CDR2 FYNNEI. Here the CDR3 reads CASSVGVGDTQYF. CDR3 bases: TGTGCCAGCAGTGTAGGGGTGGGAGATACGCAGTATTTT.

The gene calls are TRBV30 and TRBJ1-6; D call uncertain. CDR1 and CDR2 from the germline V gene are GTSNPN and SVGIG (reference sequence). This CDR3 contains 16 residues. V lost 2 bases and J lost 5, with 16 bases in between. The CDR3 nucleotides are TGTGCCTGGAGTACTGGAGGGATGGGGAATAATTCACCCCTCCACTTT. This sequence encodes CAWSTGGMGNNSPLHF.

The chain has TRBV10-2 and TRBJ1-1, with D unresolved. Deletions cut 9 bases from V and 1 base from J, with 12 bases between. CDR1 is WSHSY and CDR2 is SAAADI in the germline V gene. The CDR3 spans 13 residues. The CDR3 bases are TGCGCCAGTCAGAGGCTTACGAACACTGAAGCTTTCTTT. The encoded protein is CASQRLTNTEAFF.

This chain uses TRBV4-2 with TRBJ1-4; no definite D call. Trimming removed 2 bases at V and 0 bases at J, with 7 bases between. Looked up from germline, CDR1 is LGHNA and CDR2 is YNFKEQ. This CDR3 is built from 15 residues. The CDR3 nucleotides are TGTGCCAGCAGCCAACAGCAGGCAACTAATGAAAAACTGTTTTTT. Amino acid sequence: CASSQQQATNEKLFF.

The CDR3 reads CASSFGTGIYEQYF. In nucleotides, the CDR3 is TGTGCCAGCAGCTTCGGGACAGGGATTTACGAGCAGTACTTC. The gene calls are TRBV7-2 and TRBJ2-7; 9 bases are shared with TRBD1. The V gene end was trimmed by 3 bases and the J gene end by 4 bases; junction bases not matched to a gene: 4. The length of the CDR3 is 14 residues. CDR1 and CDR2 (germline): SGHTA, FQGNSA.